This TCR beta chain emerged from a study of cytomegalovirus exposure and HLA in healthy donors. PCR amplification relied on 60 Vbeta primers (plus 13 Jbeta primers). The table came from immunoSEQ multiplex PCR; TCRdb's copy has only in-frame clones and leaves some out. The data contain around 150,000 clones, approximately 82% of them singletons. The TCR was taken from a man aged 30 to 45 in good health and CMV-seropositive. The source material was PBMCs.

CDR3 loop: CASSLNTPYNEQFF. Written as DNA, the CDR3 is TGTGCCAGCAGCCTTAACACACCCTACAATGAGCAGTTCTTC. The chain is built from TRBV5-4 and TRBJ2-1; D is ambiguous. The CDR3 sequence is 14 residues long. V dropped 4 bases and J dropped 2 bases, with 10 bases sitting between them. From germline, CDR1 is SGHNT and CDR2 YYREEE (reference sequence).